This TCR beta chain stems from a study of vaccination effects on CD4 cells after COVID-19. Broader study findings: In convalescents, post-vaccine spike-reactive clones were mainly new clones induced by vaccination.

J was trimmed by 10 bases and V by 0 bases; bases with no gene match: 5. Per germline, CDR1 GTSNPN and CDR2 SVGIG (reference sequence). The CDR3 spans 14 residues. By share of the sample, this clone is large. Its antigen is undetermined. Before any sequencing was done, the ViraFEST assay used viral peptide pools to expand antigen-specific CD4+ T cells. Upon completion of about 10 days in culture, CD4+ T cells were isolated. From March to December 2020, the person had a SARS-CoV-2 infection that was confirmed by PCR. IL-2 at 9 to 10 IU/ml and peptides at about 10 ug/ml were added to cultured PBMC, around 2 million per well. Cultures received IL-2 medium that replaced half the medium on days 3 and 7. Measured with immunoSEQ multiplex PCR; TCRdb has only the in-frame clones, and not every one. The data contain approximately 38,000 clones, approximately 73% of them seen just once; the ten biggest clones take up approximately 33%.

The J gene is TRBJ1-6, the V gene TRBV30, with TRBD1 matching 8 bases. The sample consisted of CD4+ T cells from PBMCs cultured with a peptide pool, taken before COVID-19 vaccination. The sequence came from a human donor who had a prior SARS-CoV-2 infection. The CDR3 nucleotides are TGTGCCTGGAGTGTACAGGGGGGAGGATCACCCCTCCACTTT. As protein: CAWSVQGGGSPLHF.